Listed below are T cell receptor beta chains from one sample, sequenced in a study of shared clonotypes between healthy human individuals. Libraries were prepared by immunoSEQ multiplex PCR; TCRdb keeps only in-frame clonotypes and omits some of them. The data hold over a million clones, with more than 75% observed a single time. The sample taken for sequencing was memory CD4+ T cells from PBMCs. Source of these receptors: a young man in good health. Some clones in this sample may be carry-over from other donors' samples. Both conserved end residues are part of each CDR3. D genes are given only for firm matches. The size of a clone is reported for some rows only, either as once, few or many, or as a class for expanded clones.

d_call j_call v_call clone_size cdr3_aa cdr3_nt
NA TRBJ1-2 TRBV5-6 NA CASSLAGGNYGYTF TGTGCCAGCAGCTTGGCGGGGGGTAACTATGGCTACACCTTC
NA TRBJ1-2 TRBV11-2 NA CASSPRDILRSNYGYTF TGTGCCAGCAGCCCTCGGGACATCCTACGGAGCAACTATGGCTACACCTTC
NA TRBJ2-7 TRBV7-9 NA CASSLSYEQYF TGTGCCAGCAGCCTCTCCTACGAGCAGTACTTC
NA TRBJ2-7 TRBV7-8 few CASSLQRDGKQYF TGTGCCAGCAGCTTGCAAAGGGACGGAAAGCAGTACTTC
NA TRBJ2-5 TRBV7-2 NA CASSPTLGPRVGETQYF TGTGCCAGCAGCCCTACCCTGGGCCCAAGGGTGGGAGAGACCCAGTACTTC
TRBD2 TRBJ2-7 TRBV2 NA CASSGLAGGYEQYF TGTGCCAGCTCCGGACTAGCGGGAGGCTACGAGCAGTACTTC
NA TRBJ1-4 TRBV7-8 NA CASSLSGRPNEKLFF TGTGCCAGCAGCTTATCGGGGCGTCCAAATGAAAAACTGTTTTTT
NA TRBJ1-1 TRBV7-8 NA CASSSPGITEAFF TGTGCCAGCAGCTCCCCGGGAATCACTGAAGCTTTCTTT
TRBD1 TRBJ1-5 TRBV10-2 NA CASSDGHRGRNQPQHF TGCGCCAGCAGTGATGGTCACAGGGGTCGTAATCAGCCCCAGCATTTT
TRBD1 TRBJ1-4 TRBV18 NA CASSPQRQGARTNEKLFF TGTGCCAGCTCACCACAGCGACAGGGGGCGAGGACTAATGAAAAACTGTTTTTT
NA TRBJ1-2 TRBV11-2 NA CASTITPASSNYGYTF TGTGCCAGCACCATAACCCCGGCATCTTCTAACTATGGCTACACCTTC
NA TRBJ2-5 TRBV28 NA CASRRRGLSETQYF TGTGCCAGCAGACGCCGGGGCCTCTCAGAGACCCAGTACTTC
NA TRBJ1-1 TRBV6-5 NA CASLGRMNTEAFF TGTGCCAGCTTGGGCCGCATGAACACTGAAGCTTTCTTT
NA TRBJ2-7 TRBV7-3 NA CASSFDGSPSYEQYF TGTGCCAGCAGCTTCGATGGGAGTCCTTCCTACGAGCAGTACTTC
NA TRBJ1-1 TRBV9 NA CASSVESNAEAFF TGTGCCAGCAGCGTAGAGTCAAACGCTGAAGCTTTCTTT
NA TRBJ1-4 TRBV18 NA CASSPTSGEKLFF TGTGCCAGCTCACCAACTAGTGGAGAAAAACTGTTTTTT
TRBD2 TRBJ2-2 TRBV28 NA CASSSPPGTSGVTGELFF TGTGCCAGCAGTTCCCCACCAGGGACTAGCGGAGTCACCGGGGAGCTGTTTTTT
NA TRBJ2-1 TRBV5-1 NA CASNVADNEQFF TGCGCCAGCAATGTGGCGGACAATGAGCAGTTCTTC
NA TRBJ1-6 TRBV25-1 once CASSRQRSPLHF TGTGCCAGCAGTCGTCAGAGATCACCCCTCCACTTT
NA TRBJ2-5 TRBV5-1 NA CASSSAGTPRRETQYF TGCGCCAGCAGCTCTGCCGGGACGCCCCGGCGAGAGACCCAGTACTTC
NA TRBJ2-7 TRBV21-1 NA CASSKAGRGQSYEQYF TGTGCCAGCAGCAAAGCGGGCAGGGGGCAGTCCTACGAGCAGTACTTC
NA TRBJ1-1 TRBV29-1 few CSVEGPRLPAFF TGCAGCGTTGAAGGGCCCCGATTACCGGCTTTCTTT
NA TRBJ2-7 TRBV9 NA CASSVGRGSYEQYF TGTGCCAGCAGCGTGGGACGGGGCTCCTACGAGCAGTACTTC
TRBD2 TRBJ2-5 TRBV5-4 NA CASSLSLAGGPGETQYF TGTGCCAGCAGCTTGTCCCTAGCGGGAGGGCCGGGTGAGACCCAGTACTTC
NA TRBJ2-7 TRBV7-2 NA CASSLGQVPSYEQYF TGTGCCAGCAGCTTAGGCCAGGTACCCTCCTACGAGCAGTACTTC
NA TRBJ1-2 TRBV27 NA CASTRIPGRGYGYTF TGTGCCAGCACTCGTATTCCGGGGCGAGGCTATGGCTACACCTTC
NA TRBJ2-7 TRBV28 NA CASSLSLPSYEQYF TGTGCCAGCAGTTTATCCCTACCCTCCTACGAGCAGTACTTC